This record covers a single T cell receptor (beta chain). The antigen remains unidentified. This CDR3 is 13 amino acids long. V was cut by 7 bases and J by 7 bases, with 14 bases left in between. Per the germline V gene, CDR1 is SNHLY and CDR2 is FYNNEI. The data derive from a study of blood T cells in healthy people across ages. Study-wide results and caveats: No conclusive comparison of naive versus antigen-experienced cells was possible with unsorted PBMCs.

Each sample had at least 6 million PBMCs isolated. The second PCR ran about 6 to 12 cycles with a sample-barcoded 5' primer and J-beta primers. TCRdb analysed the 5' RACE reads with MiXCR anew, one entry per CDR3 protein. The sample shows hundreds of thousands of distinct CDR3 sequences, about 48% of them seen only once. Material: blood. This clonotype originated in a man under 40 in good health. The chain uses TRBV2 and TRBJ1-5; a weak D match, TRBD1 (5 bases). CDR3 in DNA: TGTGCCAGCAAACAGCAGGGATTACAGCCCCAGCATTTT. Protein: CASKQQGLQPQHF.